The T cell receptor beta chain described here comes from a study of blood T cell repertoires in COVID-19. Study-wide background: Spain, Italy and the United States supplied samples that represented acute and convalescent COVID-19.

Produced via immunoSEQ multiplex PCR; TCRdb's table is partial and in-frame only. The sample has around 200,000 clones, about 80% seen once. The CDR3 is made up of 16 amino acids. Germline CDR1 and CDR2: SGHAT and FQNNGV. V lost 0 bases, J lost 6 bases, and 18 bases lay in between. The sample comprised peripheral blood. The chain carries TRBV11-2 and TRBJ2-7; no firm D call. The source of this sequence is a human donor in a cohort sampled during active COVID-19. The CDR3 here is CASSLDLSSRGTEQYF. The CDR3 region has the DNA TGTGCCAGCAGCTTAGATCTCAGCAGCCGAGGTACCGAGCAGTACTTC.